These 26 T cell receptor beta chains originate from one sample sequenced in a study of T cell responses to AZD1222 COVID-19 vaccine. Profiled with immunoSEQ multiplex PCR; TCRdb holds only in-frame clones, not every one. The table has over 150,000 clones, around 88% seen once. This material consisted of peripheral blood, taken on day 0 of AZD1222 vaccination. Receptors originate from an adult in good health.

V and J are TRBV5-1 and TRBJ1-6, with a weak D call TRBD1 (5 bases). Germline assignment: CDR1 SGHRS and CDR2 YFSETQ. V lost 5 bases, J lost 7 bases, and 16 bases lay in between. The CDR3 has 15 amino acids. Here the CDR3 reads CASSSSGTGNSPLHF. The DNA for the CDR3 is TGCGCCAGCAGTTCCTCCGGGACGGGGAATTCACCCCTCCACTTT.

The chain combines TRBV12-5 with TRBJ1-5; D might be TRBD1 (6 bases). Germline V gene lookup returns CDR1 LGHNT and CDR2 FRNRAP. The CDR3 has 13 amino acids. V lost 8 bases to trimming and J lost 3 bases, with 11 bases between them. The CDR3 bases are TGTGCTAGTACCTGGGGGGCCAATCAGCCCCAGCATTTT. It specifies CASTWGANQPQHF.

The chain has TRBV3-1 (or the pseudogene TRBV3-2) and TRBJ1-6; 8 nucleotides agree with TRBD1. J was trimmed by 11 bases and V by 6 bases; bases with no gene match: 9. This CDR3 has 14 amino acids. The germline V gene encodes CDR1 LGHDT and CDR2 YNNKEL (reference sequence). Here the CDR3 reads CASRETGDRAPLHF. CDR3 in DNA: TGTGCCAGCAGGGAGACAGGGGACCGGGCACCCCTCCACTTT.

V is TRBV6-5 and J is TRBJ2-7; D possibly corresponds to TRBD1 (5 bases). The V end was cut by 3 bases, the J end by 0 bases, with 12 bases between. From germline, CDR1 is MNHEY and CDR2 SVGAGI. The CDR3 extends over 15 amino acids. In DNA, the CDR3 is TGTGCCAGCAGTTATCTCCCAGGGCCCTCCTACGAGCAGTACTTC. Protein sequence: CASSYLPGPSYEQYF.

J is TRBJ1-6 and V is TRBV6-4, with 10 bases matching TRBD1. Looked up from germline, CDR1 is MRHNA and CDR2 is SNTAGT. The ends lost 2 bases at V and 10 bases at J; junction bases unmatched: 5. The length of the CDR3 is 15 residues. This CDR3 reads CASSDGGTGASPLHF. The CDR3 nucleotides are TGTGCCAGCAGTGACGGCGGGACAGGGGCCTCACCCCTCCACTTT.

The rearrangement uses TRBV7-8 and TRBJ1-2; D perhaps matches TRBD1 (5 bases). Germline V lookup: CDR1 SGHVS, CDR2 FQNEAQ. The V and J ends lost 5 bases and 5 bases respectively, with 15 bases between them. The CDR3 totals 14 residues. The CDR3 is CASSRQARGYGYTF. The CDR3 DNA sequence: TGTGCCAGCAGCCGCCAGGCCCGGGGGTATGGCTACACCTTC.

The chain recombines TRBV7-3 with TRBJ1-2; 8 bases align to TRBD1. J gave up 8 bases and V 3 bases, and 8 bases lay outside the gene matches. This CDR3 has 14 residues. In germline, CDR1 is SGHTA, CDR2 FQGTGA. Written as DNA, the CDR3 is TGTGCCAGCAGCTTGACGGACAGGGTAGACGGCTACACCTTC. Translating it yields CASSLTDRVDGYTF.

The chain couples TRBV4-3 to TRBJ2-7, with D hard to call. This CDR3 contains 15 residues. Germline V CDR1 and CDR2: LGHNA, YSLEER. Trimming pared 1 base from V and 3 bases from J, leaving 13 bases between. CDR3 sequence reads: CASSQGSELFYEQYF. The CDR3 DNA follows: TGCGCCAGCAGCCAAGGTTCGGAGCTCTTCTACGAGCAGTACTTC.

V and J are TRBV18 and TRBJ2-3; D gene unclear. The CDR3 totals 13 residues. Germline V gene data show CDR1 as KGHSH and CDR2 as LQKENI. V was cut by 6 bases and J by 2 bases, with 9 bases left in between. The CDR3 region has the DNA TGTGCCAGCTCGTCCAGTCACACAGATACGCAGTATTTT. Its protein is CASSSSHTDTQYF.

The gene calls are TRBV10-3 and TRBJ2-2; D is perhaps TRBD1 or TRBD2 (5 bases each). Trimming took 8 bases from V and 7 from J, leaving 11 bases between them. The CDR3 sequence is 12 residues long. The germline CDR1 and CDR2 sequences are ENHRY and SYGVKD. The CDR3 loop reads CAIQGVGGELFF. Written as DNA, the CDR3 is TGTGCCATCCAGGGAGTAGGCGGGGAGCTGTTTTTT.

This clone was seen only once. The V and J genes are TRBV2 and TRBJ2-7; TRBD1 matches 7 bases. Germline V CDR1 and CDR2: SNHLY, FYNNEI. The CDR3 sequence is 13 residues long. With V trimmed by 11 bases and J by 1 base, 8 bases remained unmatched. The CDR3 spells CARGGPGSYEQYF. The CDR3 region has the DNA TGTGCCCGAGGGGGCCCGGGGTCCTACGAGCAGTACTTC.

J is TRBJ2-2 and V is TRBV2; D possibly corresponds to TRBD2 (5 bases). The CDR3 totals 13 residues. CDR1 and CDR2 from the germline V gene are SNHLY and FYNNEI. Deletions cut 8 bases from V and 8 bases from J, with 15 bases between. CDR3 in amino acids: CASRPEREGELFF. In DNA form, the CDR3 reads TGTGCCAGCCGTCCCGAGAGGGAAGGGGAGCTGTTTTTT.

The chain joins TRBV28 to TRBJ1-3; no clear D gene. V dropped 2 bases and J dropped 4 bases, with 3 bases sitting between them. This CDR3 has 12 residues. Germline-derived CDR1 and CDR2 are MDHEN and SYDVKM. The CDR3 coding sequence is TGTGCCAGCAGTTTACCCGGAAACACCATATATTTT. Protein product: CASSLPGNTIYF.

J is TRBJ1-5 and V is TRBV6-1, with D possibly matching TRBD1 (5 bases). The CDR3 is 14 amino acids. Germline CDR1 reads MNHNS; CDR2 reads SASEGT. The V end lost 3 bases, the J end lost 9 bases, and 15 bases lay between the germline ends. CDR3 nucleotide sequence: TGTGCCAGCAGTGAGGGGCAGAGAATAGGGCCCCAGCATTTT. Translating it yields CASSEGQRIGPQHF.

The chain uses TRBV11-1 and TRBJ2-3; no clear D. CDR1 is SGHAT and CDR2 is FQDESV in the germline V gene (reference sequence). With 8 bases removed from V and 5 bases from J, the gap between germline ends came to 8 bases. CDR3 length equals 11 residues. CDR3 region: CASALGDTQYF. The DNA of the CDR3 is TGTGCCAGCGCCCTGGGAGATACGCAGTATTTT.

The J gene is TRBJ2-7, the V gene TRBV19; a weak D match, TRBD1 (6 bases). Germline values: CDR1 LNHDA, CDR2 SQIVND (reference sequence). The CDR3 consists of 16 residues. V shed 2 bases and J shed 2 bases, with 16 bases lying between them. The DNA of the CDR3 is TGTGCCAGTAGTATATCCGGGGACACGGAGGCCTACGAGCAGTACTTC. Translating it yields CASSISGDTEAYEQYF.

The chain employs TRBV6-5 and TRBJ2-3, with 7 bases that match TRBD2. CDR3 length: 15 residues. Trimming at V came to 6 bases and at J to 3 bases, leaving 9 bases not matched to a gene. CDR1 and CDR2 (germline): MNHEY, SVGAGI. The CDR3 region is CASRRAGYRTDTQYF. CDR3 nucleotides: TGTGCCAGCAGGAGAGCGGGATATAGGACAGATACGCAGTATTTT.

The gene calls are TRBV5-1 and TRBJ1-5; 7 bases fit TRBD1. This CDR3 comprises 15 residues. The trim removed 0 bases at V and 7 bases at J, leaving 7 bases unmatched. Germline loops: CDR1 SGHRS, CDR2 YFSETQ. In DNA, the CDR3 is TGCGCCAGCAGCTTGGGAGGGACAGAGAGCCAGCCCCAGCATTTT. Its translation: CASSLGGTESQPQHF.

The V call is TRBV4-2, the J call TRBJ1-5, with D possibly matching TRBD1 (5 bases). CDR1 is LGHNA, CDR2 YNFKEQ, per germline. The CDR3 has 16 amino acids. V was cut by 0 bases and J by 1 base, with 10 bases left in between. The chain's CDR3 is CASSQEGGSSNQPQHF. For the CDR3, the DNA is TGTGCCAGCAGCCAAGAGGGGGGGAGCAGCAATCAGCCCCAGCATTTT.

The chain links TRBV3-1 (or the pseudogene TRBV3-2) to TRBJ2-7, with 10 nucleotides matching TRBD2. CDR1 is LGHDT and CDR2 is YNNKEL in the germline V gene (reference sequence). This CDR3 has 15 amino acids. V shed 4 bases and J 1 base; nucleotides not matched to a gene: 4. CDR3 loop: CASSRASGGSYEQYF. The CDR3 coding sequence is TGTGCCAGCAGCCGTGCTAGCGGGGGATCCTACGAGCAGTACTTC.

This chain links TRBV9 with TRBJ1-1; 7 bases map to TRBD1. The CDR3 runs to 16 residues. CDR1 is SGDLS, CDR2 YYNGEE, per germline. Losses at the gene ends were 4 bases for V and 1 base for J; bases not matched to a gene: 10. CDR3 loop: CASSTGAPRGNTEAFF. The DNA for the CDR3 is TGTGCCAGCAGCACAGGGGCACCCCGGGGGAACACTGAAGCTTTCTTT.

The chain has TRBV9 and TRBJ2-5; 11 positions agree with TRBD1. Germline V gene data show CDR1 as SGDLS and CDR2 as YYNGEE. V dropped 3 bases and J dropped 5; count of bases not matched to a gene: 9. This CDR3 is 16 amino acids long. This chain's CDR3 is CASSASGTGGRETQYF. CDR3 DNA: TGTGCCAGCAGCGCCTCCGGGACAGGGGGTCGGGAGACCCAGTACTTC.

V gene TRBV19 combines with J gene TRBJ1-5; 7 bases align to TRBD1. V trimming: 4 bases; J trimming: 1 base; junction bases outside the gene matches: 4. There are 15 residues in the CDR3. The germline V gene has CDR1 LNHDA and CDR2 SQIVND (reference sequence). Written as DNA, the CDR3 is TGTGCCAGTAGTACCCTACAGGGGAGCAATCAGCCCCAGCATTTT. Protein: CASSTLQGSNQPQHF. Full variable domain (missing parts from reference TRBV19 and TRBJ1-5): DGGITQSPKYLFRKEGQNVTLSCEQNLNHDAMYWYRQDPGQGLRLIYYSQIVNDFQKGDIAEGYSVSREKKESFPLTVTSAQKNPTAFYLCASSTLQGSNQPQHFGDGTRLSIL.

This clone was recorded once. The chain has TRBV9 and TRBJ2-2, with D perhaps matching TRBD1 (7 bases). Germline V lookup: CDR1 SGDLS, CDR2 YYNGEE. V was clipped by 3 bases and J by 2 bases, with 17 bases between them. The CDR3 covers 17 residues. The CDR3 region has the DNA TGTGCCAGCAGCGGTCGGGGGACAGACCCTAACACCGGGGAGCTGTTTTTT. Translating gives CASSGRGTDPNTGELFF.

The V call is TRBV19, the J call TRBJ1-5; possibly TRBD1 for D (5 bases). The V gene lost 7 bases and the J gene lost 3 bases, with 16 bases spanning the gap. The germline gives CDR1 LNHDA, CDR2 SQIVND (reference sequence). This CDR3 is built from 15 residues. CDR3 in amino acids: CASIEGASLNQPQHF. DNA of the CDR3: TGTGCCAGTATCGAAGGGGCCAGCCTCAATCAGCCCCAGCATTTT.

This rearrangement joins TRBV3-1 (or the pseudogene TRBV3-2) to TRBJ1-5; perhaps TRBD1 as D (6 bases). Deletions cut 2 bases from V and 6 bases from J, with 14 bases between. Germline V gene lookup returns CDR1 LGHDT and CDR2 YNNKEL (reference sequence). The length of the CDR3 is 15 residues. The CDR3 sequence is CASSQSTGTRQPQHF. CDR3 coding DNA: TGTGCCAGCAGCCAATCCACAGGGACACGTCAGCCCCAGCATTTT.